The TCR beta chain under discussion was sequenced for a study of T-cell reconstitution after alpha-beta-depleted transplantation in children. Study results and limitations: Reported findings indicate that, about two months after transplant, alpha-beta T cells came from several hundred expanded clones, which were derived from non-depleted graft cells.

This clonotype was seen many times. Its antigen is currently unknown. Unique molecular identifiers featured in how the TCRbeta library was prepared. Via MiXCR, TCRdb re-called the PCR reads, giving one row per CDR3 protein. The table lists a few hundred thousand distinct CDR3 sequences, about a tenth of them singletons. This CDR3 is built from 18 residues. Germline-derived CDR1 and CDR2 are SGHAT and FQNNGV. The trim removed 1 base at V and 4 bases at J, leaving 10 bases unmatched. The receptor's source is a child younger than two with acute myeloid leukemia, due to receive a stem cell transplant. The chain uses TRBV11-2 and TRBJ2-5; 12 bases align to TRBD2. Sequences were derived from PBMCs, sampled before TCRalphabeta/CD19-depleted stem cell transplant. CDR3 DNA sequence: TGTGCCAGCAGCTTAGTGGTGACTAGCGGGAGTCTGGGAGAGACCCAGTACTTC. Translation gives CASSLVVTSGSLGETQYF.